This T cell receptor (beta chain) was sequenced in a study of blood T cell repertoires in COVID-19. As for the study in general: The United States, Italy and Spain supplied acute and convalescent COVID-19 samples.

Patients from Seattle were sampled longitudinally, starting during active infection. In the original workflow: Counts of nucleated cells, estimated from reference gene primer amplification, were obtained. TCRdb keeps only in-frame clones here, not all; method: immunoSEQ multiplex PCR. V, J and clone size are those of that table, while D and trimming were read from the DNA. The sample consists of about 170,000 clones, 85% of them appearing once. This CDR3 spans 18 amino acids. V was cut by 1 base and J by 0 bases, with 15 bases left in between. The V gene's germline CDR1 is KGHSH and CDR2 LQKENI. The receptor's source is a woman of 80 years or more with COVID-19, enrolled during active disease. The J gene is TRBJ2-2, the V gene TRBV18, with D perhaps TRBD2 (6 bases). Input material: peripheral blood. CDR3 residues: CASSPRRIQRANTGELFF. The CDR3 DNA sequence: TGTGCCAGCTCACCACGTCGTATCCAGCGGGCGAACACCGGGGAGCTGTTTTTT.